One and the same sample provided the 6 T cell receptor beta chains below, sequenced in a study of T cells in Graves' hyperthyroidism and ophthalmopathy. Using RNA transcripts as the source, TCR beta CDR3 regions were amplified. In the first-round RT-PCR of the TCR CDR3, the HTBI primer set was used. Each CDR3 protein is one row after TCRdb ran MiXCR on the multiplex PCR reads. Of about 590,000 distinct CDR3 sequences in the sample, 11% to 15% were seen once. The sample consisted of blood. Every receptor here comes from a woman between 18 and 29 years old with Graves' ophthalmopathy.

This clonotype was seen a handful of times. V and J are TRBV29-1 and TRBJ2-7; D may match TRBD1 or TRBD2 (5 bases each). The germline CDR1 and CDR2 sequences are SQVTM and ANQGSEA. The CDR3 runs to 15 residues. The ends were cut back, 0 bases at V and 5 bases at J, with 17 bases in the middle. CDR3 DNA: TGCAGCGTTGAAGAGAGAGGGGTCGTGGGGGACGAGCAGTACTTC. It codes for CSVEERGVVGDEQYF.

In DNA, the CDR3 is TGTGCCAGCAGCGTATCTGGACTAGCAAACACAGATACGCAGTATTTT. This gives the protein CASSVSGLANTDTQYF. The chain recombines TRBV2 with TRBJ2-3; 8 bases match TRBD2. The CDR3 sequence is 16 residues long. V dropped 6 bases and J dropped 2; count of bases not matched to a gene: 10. CDR1 SNHLY and CDR2 FYNNEI come from the germline V gene.

This clonotype was observed many times. CDR3 coding DNA: TGTGCCACCTCCAGGGACTTCTCCAATCAGCCCCAGCATTTT. Translation gives CATSRDFSNQPQHF. The V call is TRBV6-2 or TRBV6-3, the J call TRBJ1-5; the D gene is possibly TRBD1 (5 bases). V was trimmed by 10 bases and J by 3 bases, leaving 16 bases between them. Germline V lookup: CDR1 MNHEY, CDR2 SVGEGT. The CDR3 is 14 residues long.

A few counts support this clonotype. The chain has TRBV9 and TRBJ1-2; tentatively, D is TRBD1 (6 bases). The CDR3 is 12 amino acids. Trimming shortened V by 2 bases and J by 7 bases, and 9 bases separated the two germline ends. Germline values: CDR1 SGDLS, CDR2 YYNGEE. The DNA of the CDR3 is TGTGCCAGCAGCGTTCAGGGGTTTGGCTACACCTTC. Translating it yields CASSVQGFGYTF.

V is TRBV6-1 and J is TRBJ2-3; 10 bases map to TRBD2. The ends lost 10 bases at V and 5 bases at J; junction bases unmatched: 18. Germline lookup yields CDR1 MNHNS and CDR2 SASEGT. CDR3 size: 17 residues. The CDR3 region has the DNA TGTGCCACCTCTGAACATCTCTTTAGCGGGAGGATAGATACGCAGTATTTT. Its protein product is CATSEHLFSGRIDTQYF.

The V call is TRBV12-3 or TRBV12-4, the J call TRBJ1-6; 7 nucleotides agree with TRBD1. The CDR3 spans 15 residues. The junction had 6 bases not matched to a gene; V was cut back by 6 bases and J by 4 bases. CDR3 in amino acids: CASSTGTDYNSPLHF. In DNA form, the CDR3 reads TGTGCCAGCAGCACTGGGACAGATTATAATTCACCCCTCCACTTT.